The 17 T cell receptor beta chains presented below share a single source sample, sequenced in a study of T cells in Graves' hyperthyroidism and ophthalmopathy (dated by TCRdb to 2018 to 2020). The protocol used for the library was multiplex PCR. Instrument used: Illumina HiSeq 2000. The TCR beta CDR3 regions were amplified from the RNA transcripts. For the first round of RT-PCR on the TCR CDR3, the HTBI primer set was used together with the Qiagen OneStep RT-PCR kit. TCRdb took the public reads, trimmed them with fastp at Q25, ran MiXCR for clone calling and kept in-frame beta chains. Rows merge per CDR3 protein into single entries with the most common DNA and genes. This sample has about 270,000 distinct CDR3 sequences in its table, and approximately 14% of those were observed once. In total, the top ten clones hold about 30% of the sample. Sequencing was done on a sample of blood. The receptors come from a woman between 45 and 60 years old with Graves' hyperthyroidism that later progressed to Graves' ophthalmopathy.

In its sample, this clonotype was seen a few times. The chain carries TRBV7-3 and TRBJ2-5, with 9 bases fitting TRBD2. The germline V gene encodes CDR1 SGHTA and CDR2 FQGTGA. The V gene end was trimmed by 5 bases and the J gene end by 5 bases; junction bases not matched to a gene: 9. This CDR3 is 15 amino acids long. DNA for the CDR3: TGTGCCAGCAGCCGTAGCGGGAGCAGGATGGAGACCCAGTACTTC. Protein: CASSRSGSRMETQYF. Full variable domain (rest looked up from reference TRBV7-3 and TRBJ2-5): GAGVSQTPSNKVTEKGKYVELRCDPISGHTALYWYRQSLGQGPEFLIYFQGTGAADDSGLPNDRFFAVRPEGSVSTLKIQRTERGDSAVYLCASSRSGSRMETQYFGPGTRLLVL.

This clonotype was recorded many times. The DNA for the CDR3 is TGTGCCAGCAGCCCCTATAGTAGCGGCACAGATACGCAGTATTTT. This gives the protein CASSPYSSGTDTQYF. V gene TRBV28 combines with J gene TRBJ2-3; TRBD2 might be the D (5 bases). The CDR3 is 15 amino acids. V gave up 6 bases and J gave up 1 base, with 14 bases separating them. From germline, CDR1 is MDHEN and CDR2 SYDVKM.

This clonotype was seen only a few times. This rearrangement joins TRBV6-1 to TRBJ2-2; 8 nucleotides agree with TRBD2. Germline V lookup: CDR1 MNHNS, CDR2 SASEGT. Trimming removed 8 bases from V and 6 bases from J; junction bases left unmatched: 8. The CDR3 has 14 residues. DNA for the CDR3: TGTGCCAGCCGCCCGGGACTAGTCTCCGGGGAGCTGTTTTTT. Translating it yields CASRPGLVSGELFF.

This clonotype was counted many times. The V and J genes are TRBV5-5 and TRBJ2-5; D call uncertain. CDR3 length equals 13 residues. Between the trimmed V and J ends, which lost 3 bases and 5 bases, there was a span of 11 bases. Germline CDR1 is SGHKS and CDR2 is YYEKEE (reference sequence). CDR3 DNA: TGTGCCAGCAGCTCCCCCCCCACTGAGACCCAGTACTTC. Its translation is CASSSPPTETQYF.

This clonotype was seen at least ten times. The genes are TRBV29-1 and TRBJ2-3; 7 bases align to TRBD2. The trim removed 4 bases at V and 1 base at J, leaving 8 bases unmatched. This CDR3 has 15 residues. Per germline, CDR1 SQVTM and CDR2 ANQGSEA. The DNA of the CDR3 is TGCAGCGTTGGGGGCGGGAGCGAGGGCACAGATACGCAGTATTTT. It encodes CSVGGGSEGTDTQYF.

The sample holds a few counts of this clonotype. The V and J genes are TRBV30 and TRBJ1-2; D is ambiguous. The V and J ends lost 5 bases and 7 bases respectively, with 17 bases between them. Germline-derived CDR1 and CDR2 are GTSNPN and SVGIG (reference sequence). The CDR3 contains 13 residues. The CDR3 DNA is TGTGCCTGGTTACAGTGGGAAAGCGGTGGCTACACCTTC. Translated: CAWLQWESGGYTF.

This clonotype was detected many times. This chain links TRBV30 with TRBJ2-3; D gene uncertain. V lost 0 bases and J lost 8, with 12 bases in between. Germline CDR1 GTSNPN, CDR2 SVGIG (reference sequence). CDR3 size: 13 residues. CDR3 nucleotide sequence: TGTGCCTGGAGTGTGAATGGCGCCGGTACGCAGTATTTT. Protein product: CAWSVNGAGTQYF.

This clonotype occurred many times. V is TRBV3-1 and J is TRBJ2-7; D may be TRBD1 (5 bases). The V gene's germline CDR1 is LGHDT and CDR2 YNNKEL (reference sequence). Trimming pared 1 base from V and 3 bases from J, leaving 10 bases between. The CDR3 runs to 14 residues. CDR3 protein: CASSQVGQGYEQYF. The CDR3 DNA sequence: TGTGCCAGCAGCCAAGTTGGTCAGGGCTACGAGCAGTACTTC.

This clonotype occurred a few times. The chain has TRBV19 and TRBJ2-1; tentative D call: TRBD1 (6 bases). The CDR3 runs to 17 residues. Between the trimmed V and J ends, which lost 0 bases and 4 bases, there was a span of 16 bases. Germline V lookup: CDR1 LNHDA, CDR2 SQIVND (reference sequence). The CDR3 region is CASSIDGGRGLYNEQFF. CDR3 nucleotide sequence: TGTGCCAGTAGTATAGATGGGGGCAGGGGATTATACAATGAGCAGTTCTTC.

In this sample, this clonotype turned up a few times. This chain connects TRBV27 to TRBJ2-2, with 9 bases identical to TRBD2. V shed 6 bases, J shed 6 bases, and the junction held 8 bases outside the gene matches. CDR1 MNHEY and CDR2 SMNVEV come from the germline V gene (reference sequence). CDR3 length: 15 residues. CDR3 nucleotides: TGTGCCAGCAGGCGGGAGGGTCGAGGGGCCGGGGAGCTGTTTTTT. It yields the protein CASRREGRGAGELFF.

There are many counts of this clonotype. The J gene is TRBJ2-1, the V gene TRBV2, with 8 bases lining up with TRBD2. This CDR3 is built from 14 residues. V gave up 5 bases and J gave up 5 bases; unmatched junction bases: 5. Germline values: CDR1 SNHLY, CDR2 FYNNEI. The chain's CDR3 is CASSTGTRNNEQFF. CDR3 DNA sequence: TGTGCCAGCAGTACCGGGACTAGGAACAATGAGCAGTTCTTC. Filled out from reference TRBV2 and TRBJ2-1, the complete variable domain reads EPEVTQTPSHQVTQMGQEVILRCVPISNHLYFYWYRQILGQKVEFLVSFYNNEISEKSEIFDDQFSVERPDGSNFTLKIRSTKLEDSAMYFCASSTGTRNNEQFFGPGTRLTVL.

There are many counts of this clonotype. The rearrangement links TRBV2 to TRBJ2-2; 8 nucleotides line up with TRBD2. The CDR3 runs 18 residues. The junction had 13 bases not matched to a gene; V was cut back by 2 bases and J by 5 bases. CDR1 SNHLY and CDR2 FYNNEI come from the germline V gene. This CDR3 reads CASSELAGKAVRTGELFF. Written as DNA, the CDR3 is TGTGCCAGCAGTGAATTAGCGGGAAAGGCGGTGAGAACCGGGGAGCTGTTTTTT.

DNA for the CDR3: TGTGCCAGCAGCCAAGAATGGGTGGGAGCGGCCAATGAGCAGTTCTTC. Translation gives CASSQEWVGAANEQFF. The chain carries TRBV14 and TRBJ2-1; maybe TRBD2 (5 bases). Trimming cost V 0 bases and J 6 bases, with 15 bases left between them. Germline CDR1 reads SGHDN; CDR2 reads FVKESK. The CDR3 loop spans 16 amino acids.

The table lists this clonotype with many counts. The rearrangement uses TRBV12-3 or TRBV12-4 and TRBJ1-2, with D perhaps matching TRBD1 (5 bases). The CDR3 runs to 16 residues. Trimming pared 6 bases from V and 3 bases from J, leaving 20 bases between. In DNA, the CDR3 is TGTGCCAGCAGCCCGACTGACGGGGCCCCTTACTATGGCTACACCTTC. As protein: CASSPTDGAPYYGYTF.

This clonotype was detected only a few times. The V gene is TRBV3-1, the J gene TRBJ2-3; maybe TRBD1 (5 bases). The CDR3 has 13 residues. The ends were cut back, 7 bases at V and 2 bases at J, with 10 bases in the middle. The germline gives CDR1 LGHDT, CDR2 YNNKEL (reference sequence). The CDR3 loop is CASTLGATDTQYF. The CDR3 DNA reads TGTGCCAGCACCCTAGGGGCCACAGATACGCAGTATTTT.

As for this clonotype: This may be a read error: a much more frequent sequence differs by one nucleotide. The chain recombines TRBV6-1 with TRBJ1-2; 8 nucleotides agree with TRBD1. This CDR3 has 16 residues. CDR1 MNHNS and CDR2 SASEGT come from the germline V gene. CDR3 in DNA: TGTGCCAGCGGTGAAGCCCCAGGGGGCGCGCGCTATGGCTACACCTTC. It translates to CASGEAPGGARYGYTF.

This clonotype was found many times. The chain carries TRBV5-1 and TRBJ2-1, with a tentative D call TRBD2 (6 bases). V shed 0 bases and J shed 0 bases, with 22 bases lying between them. CDR1 is SGHRS, CDR2 YFSETQ, per germline. The CDR3 is 20 residues long. The CDR3 nucleotides are TGCGCCAGCAGCTTGGAGGCGGGATGCCTTAACCCGAGCTCCTACAATGAGCAGTTCTTC. Translated, it gives CASSLEAGCLNPSSYNEQFF.